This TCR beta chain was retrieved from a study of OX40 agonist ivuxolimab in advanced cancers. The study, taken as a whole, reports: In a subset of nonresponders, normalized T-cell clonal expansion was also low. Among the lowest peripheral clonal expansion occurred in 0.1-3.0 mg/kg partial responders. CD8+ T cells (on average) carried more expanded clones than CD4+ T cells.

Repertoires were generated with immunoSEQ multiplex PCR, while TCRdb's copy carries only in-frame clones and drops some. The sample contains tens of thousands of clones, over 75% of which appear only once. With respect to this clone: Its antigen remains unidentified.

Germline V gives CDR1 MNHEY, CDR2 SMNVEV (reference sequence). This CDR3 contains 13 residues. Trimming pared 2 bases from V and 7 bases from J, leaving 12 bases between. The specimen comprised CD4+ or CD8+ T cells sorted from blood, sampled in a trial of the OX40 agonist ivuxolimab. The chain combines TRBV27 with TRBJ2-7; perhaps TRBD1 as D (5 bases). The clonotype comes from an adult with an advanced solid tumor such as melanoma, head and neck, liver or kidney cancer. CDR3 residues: CASSLVRGREQYF. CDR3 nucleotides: TGTGCCAGCAGTTTAGTAAGGGGCCGGGAGCAGTACTTC.